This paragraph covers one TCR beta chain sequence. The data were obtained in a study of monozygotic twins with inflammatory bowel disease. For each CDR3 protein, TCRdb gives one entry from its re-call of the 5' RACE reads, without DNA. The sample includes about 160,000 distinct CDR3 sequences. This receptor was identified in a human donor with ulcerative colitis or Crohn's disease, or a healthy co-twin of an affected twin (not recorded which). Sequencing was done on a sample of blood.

CDR3 sequence: CASSQLVDNEQFF. The V call is TRBV5-1, the J call TRBJ2-1; TCRdb's D call, TRBD2, is unchecked because there is no DNA. This CDR3 is built from 13 residues. CDR1 is SGHRS and CDR2 is YFSETQ in the germline V gene.